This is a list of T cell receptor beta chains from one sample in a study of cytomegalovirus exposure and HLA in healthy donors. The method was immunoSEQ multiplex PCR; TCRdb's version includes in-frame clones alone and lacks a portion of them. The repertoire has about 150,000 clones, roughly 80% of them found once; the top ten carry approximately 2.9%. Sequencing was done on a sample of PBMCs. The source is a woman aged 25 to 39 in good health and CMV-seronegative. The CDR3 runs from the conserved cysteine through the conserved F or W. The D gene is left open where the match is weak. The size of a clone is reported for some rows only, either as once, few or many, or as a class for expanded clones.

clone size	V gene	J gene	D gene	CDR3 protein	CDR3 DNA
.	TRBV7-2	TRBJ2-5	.	CASSLALASETQYF	TGTGCCAGCAGCTTAGCGCTAGCATCAGAGACCCAGTACTTC
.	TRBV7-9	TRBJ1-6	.	CASSSSSRTTGNNSPLHF	TGTGCCAGCAGCTCTTCAAGCCGAACGACGGGGAATAATTCACCCCTCCACTTT
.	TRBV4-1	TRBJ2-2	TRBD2	CASSQLATGTRGGTGELFF	TGCGCCAGCAGCCAACTGGCCACCGGGACCCGGGGAGGGACCGGGGAGCTGTTTTTT
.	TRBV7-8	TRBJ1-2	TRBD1	CASSPNPRDSNYGYTF	TGTGCCAGCAGCCCTAATCCCCGGGACAGTAACTATGGCTACACCTTC
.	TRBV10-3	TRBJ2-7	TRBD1	CAIWSGQGAYEQYF	TGTGCCATCTGGTCGGGACAGGGTGCCTACGAGCAGTACTTC
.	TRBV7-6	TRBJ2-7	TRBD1	CASGHTGAEQYF	TGTGCCAGCGGCCACACAGGGGCCGAGCAGTACTTC
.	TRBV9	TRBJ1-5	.	CASSAGSNQPQHF	TGTGCCAGCAGCGCAGGAAGCAATCAGCCCCAGCATTTT
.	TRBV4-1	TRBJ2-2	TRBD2	CASSQPHGLAGGRYTGELFF	TGCGCCAGCAGCCAACCTCACGGACTAGCGGGGGGACGGTACACCGGGGAGCTGTTTTTT
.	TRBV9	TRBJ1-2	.	CASSVHANYGYTF	TGTGCCAGCAGCGTACATGCTAACTATGGCTACACCTTC
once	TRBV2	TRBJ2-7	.	CASSLDTYYEQYF	TGTGCCAGCAGTCTGGACACATACTACGAGCAGTACTTC
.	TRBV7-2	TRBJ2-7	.	CASSSGDRSYYEQYF	TGTGCCAGCAGCTCCGGCGACAGGAGCTACTACGAGCAGTACTTC
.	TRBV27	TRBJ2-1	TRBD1	CASSSIYRGSHNEQFF	TGTGCCAGCAGTTCAATTTACAGGGGGTCCCACAATGAGCAGTTCTTC
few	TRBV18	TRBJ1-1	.	CASSLQGEAFF	TGTGCCAGCTCACTACAGGGTGAAGCTTTCTTT
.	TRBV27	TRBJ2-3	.	CASSRGGYGEYF	TGTGCCAGCAGCCGTGGGGGCTACGGGGAGTATTTT
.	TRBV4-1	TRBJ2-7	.	CASSQVPVGYEQYF	TGCGCCAGCAGCCAAGTTCCCGTGGGCTACGAGCAGTACTTC
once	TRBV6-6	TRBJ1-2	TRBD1	CASSYSTGQTGYTF	TGTGCCAGCAGTTACTCGACGGGACAGACTGGCTACACCTTC
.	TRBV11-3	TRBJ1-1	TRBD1	CASSRQGAHTEAFF	TGTGCCAGCAGCAGACAGGGGGCCCACACTGAAGCTTTCTTT
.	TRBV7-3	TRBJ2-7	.	CASSFDSNSYEQYF	TGTGCCAGCAGTTTCGACAGTAACTCCTACGAGCAGTACTTC
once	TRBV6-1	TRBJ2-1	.	CASSELSGGSNEQFF	TGTGCCAGCAGTGAGTTGAGTGGAGGCAGCAATGAGCAGTTCTTC
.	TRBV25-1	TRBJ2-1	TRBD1	CATTTGSHNEQFF	TGTGCCACCACGACAGGGTCTCACAATGAGCAGTTCTTC
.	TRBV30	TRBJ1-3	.	CAWKTVSSGNTIYF	TGTGCCTGGAAGACAGTGAGCTCTGGAAACACCATATATTTT
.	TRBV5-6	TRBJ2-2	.	CASSLWWAGLDTGELFF	TGTGCCAGCAGCTTGTGGTGGGCGGGGTTGGACACCGGGGAGCTGTTTTTT
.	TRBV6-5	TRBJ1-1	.	CASSYSGGLGMAEAFF	TGTGCCAGCAGTTACTCGGGGGGTTTGGGGATGGCTGAAGCTTTCTTT
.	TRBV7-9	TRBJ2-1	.	CASGDNEQFF	TGTGCCAGCGGAGACAATGAGCAGTTCTTC
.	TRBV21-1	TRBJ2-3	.	CASSKSNYRRTDTQYF	TGTGCCAGCAGCAAATCTAACTACCGACGCACAGATACGCAGTATTTT
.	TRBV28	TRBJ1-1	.	CASSLKGVNTEAFF	TGTGCCAGCAGTTTAAAGGGGGTGAACACTGAAGCTTTCTTT
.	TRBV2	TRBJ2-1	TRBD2	CAGANREGLAGVRRSYNEQFF	TGTGCCGGTGCCAACAGAGAGGGACTAGCGGGAGTTCGACGCTCCTACAATGAGCAGTTCTTC
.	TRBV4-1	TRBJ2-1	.	CASSRNGDEQFF	TGCGCCAGCAGCCGCAACGGGGATGAGCAGTTCTTC